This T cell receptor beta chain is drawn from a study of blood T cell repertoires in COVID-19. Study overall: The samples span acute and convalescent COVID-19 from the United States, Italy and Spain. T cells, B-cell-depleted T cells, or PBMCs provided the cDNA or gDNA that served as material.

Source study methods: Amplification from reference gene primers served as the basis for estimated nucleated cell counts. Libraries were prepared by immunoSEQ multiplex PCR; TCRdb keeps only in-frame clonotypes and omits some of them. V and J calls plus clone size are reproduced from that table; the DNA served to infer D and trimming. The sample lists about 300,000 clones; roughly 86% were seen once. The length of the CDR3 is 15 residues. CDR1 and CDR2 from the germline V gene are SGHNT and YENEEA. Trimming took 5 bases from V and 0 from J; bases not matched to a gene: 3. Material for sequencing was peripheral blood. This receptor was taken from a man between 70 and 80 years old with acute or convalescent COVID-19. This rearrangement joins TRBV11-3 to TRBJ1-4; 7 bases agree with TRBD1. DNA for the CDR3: TGTGCCAGCAGCGCTACAGGGGCAACTAATGAAAAACTGTTTTTT. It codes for CASSATGATNEKLFF. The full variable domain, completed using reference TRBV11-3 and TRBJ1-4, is EAGVVQSPRYKIIEKKQPVAFWCNPISGHNTLYWYLQNLGQGPELLIRYENEEAVDDSQLPKDRFSAERLKGVDSTLKIQPAELGDSAVYLCASSATGATNEKLFFGSGTQLSVL.